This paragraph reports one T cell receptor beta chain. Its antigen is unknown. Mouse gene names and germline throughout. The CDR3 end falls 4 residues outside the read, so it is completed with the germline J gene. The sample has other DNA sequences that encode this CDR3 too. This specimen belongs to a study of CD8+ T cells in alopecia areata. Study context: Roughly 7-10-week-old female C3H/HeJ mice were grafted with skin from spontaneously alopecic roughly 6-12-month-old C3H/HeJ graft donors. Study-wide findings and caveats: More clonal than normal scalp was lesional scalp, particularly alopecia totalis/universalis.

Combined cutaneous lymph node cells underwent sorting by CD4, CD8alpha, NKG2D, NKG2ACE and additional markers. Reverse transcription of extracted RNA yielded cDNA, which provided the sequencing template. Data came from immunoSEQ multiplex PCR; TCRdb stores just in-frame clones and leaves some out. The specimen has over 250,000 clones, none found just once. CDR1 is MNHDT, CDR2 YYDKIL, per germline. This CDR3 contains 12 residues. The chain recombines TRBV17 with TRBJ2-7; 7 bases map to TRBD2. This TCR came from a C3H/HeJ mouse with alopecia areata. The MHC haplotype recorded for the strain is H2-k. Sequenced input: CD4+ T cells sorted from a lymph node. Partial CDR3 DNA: TGTGCTAGCAGTAGACTGGGGGAT. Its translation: CASSRLGD. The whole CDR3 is CASSRLGDEQYF.